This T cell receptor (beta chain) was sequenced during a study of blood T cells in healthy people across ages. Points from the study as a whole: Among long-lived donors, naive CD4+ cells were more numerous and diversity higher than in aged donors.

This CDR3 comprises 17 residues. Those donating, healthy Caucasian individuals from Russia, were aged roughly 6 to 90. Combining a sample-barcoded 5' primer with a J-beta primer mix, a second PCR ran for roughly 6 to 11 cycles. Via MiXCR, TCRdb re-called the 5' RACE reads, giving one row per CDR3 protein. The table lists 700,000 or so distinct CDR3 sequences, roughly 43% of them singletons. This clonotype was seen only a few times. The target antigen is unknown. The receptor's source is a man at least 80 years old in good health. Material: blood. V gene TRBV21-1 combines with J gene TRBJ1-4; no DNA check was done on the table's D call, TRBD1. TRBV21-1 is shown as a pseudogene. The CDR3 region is CASSKLRPGRRHEKLFF. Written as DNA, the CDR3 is TGTGCCAGCAGCAAGCTCCGGCCGGGACGAAGGCATGAAAAACTGTTTTTT.